Each of the 26 T cell receptor beta chains below was sequenced from the same sample in a study of blood T cell repertoires in COVID-19. Generated by immunoSEQ multiplex PCR, the TCRdb table keeps only in-frame clones and is missing some. The sample carries about 94,000 clones, about four fifths recorded once. Sequenced: peripheral blood. The receptors were sampled from a man in his 60s with acute or convalescent COVID-19.

V and J are TRBV5-6 and TRBJ2-2; the match to TRBD2 covers 7 bases. Germline V gives CDR1 SGHDT, CDR2 YYEEEE. The CDR3 sequence is 15 residues long. V gave up 0 bases and J gave up 4 bases; unmatched junction bases: 3. The CDR3 loop is CASSLGDYSTGELFF. The CDR3 DNA reads as TGTGCCAGCAGCTTGGGGGACTATTCCACCGGGGAGCTGTTTTTT.

The chain employs TRBV5-8 and TRBJ1-3; unclear D gene. Trimming removed 2 bases at V and 0 bases at J, with 9 bases between. CDR3 length equals 15 residues. Germline assignment: CDR1 SGHTS and CDR2 YDEGEE. In nucleotides, the CDR3 is TGTGCCAGCAGCTTTTCGGGATACTCTGGAAACACCATATATTTT. It yields the protein CASSFSGYSGNTIYF.

The V and J genes are TRBV7-9 and TRBJ2-1; 8 bases agree with TRBD1. V was pared by 5 bases and J by 6 bases, with 9 bases of the junction left unmatched. This CDR3 is 15 amino acids long. Germline V gene sequence: CDR1 SEHNR, CDR2 FQNEAQ (reference sequence). The CDR3 nucleotides are TGTGCCAGCAGCAGAGGACAGGGCAATTTCAATGAGCAGTTCTTC. Residues: CASSRGQGNFNEQFF.

J is TRBJ1-6 and V is TRBV2; a possible D gene is TRBD1 (5 bases). V gave up 3 bases and J gave up 8 bases, with 11 bases separating them. Germline CDR1 and CDR2: SNHLY and FYNNEI. The CDR3 length is 14 residues. The CDR3 spells CASSDPQGYSPLHF. CDR3 DNA sequence: TGTGCCAGCAGTGACCCCCAGGGATATTCACCCCTCCACTTT.

J is TRBJ1-2 and V is TRBV19; 12 bases agree with TRBD1. V dropped 4 bases and J dropped 3; count of bases not matched to a gene: 9. Germline lookup yields CDR1 LNHDA and CDR2 SQIVND (reference sequence). The CDR3 extends over 17 amino acids. In DNA form, the CDR3 reads TGTGCCAGTAGTACCGGGACAGGGGGCGAAGTATACTATGGCTACACCTTC. As protein: CASSTGTGGEVYYGYTF.

The CDR3 DNA is TGTGCCAGCAAGTTTTACGGGGGGGTGAGCACTGAAGCTTTCTTT. Translated, it gives CASKFYGGVSTEAFF. The genes are TRBV7-8 and TRBJ1-1, with a weak D call TRBD1 (5 bases). Per the germline V gene, CDR1 is SGHVS and CDR2 is FQNEAQ. Between the trimmed V and J ends, which lost 7 bases and 4 bases, there was a span of 19 bases. The CDR3 spans 15 residues. The whole variable domain, filled in from reference TRBV7-8 and TRBJ1-1, reads GAGVSQSPRYKVAKRGQDVALRCDPISGHVSLFWYQQALGQGPEFLTYFQNEAQLDKSGLPSDRFFAERPEGSVSTLKIQRTQQEDSAVYLCASKFYGGVSTEAFFGQGTRLTVV.

J is TRBJ2-4 and V is TRBV15; D possibly corresponds to TRBD1 (6 bases). This CDR3 contains 16 residues. With 0 bases removed from V and 0 bases from J, the gap between germline ends came to 9 bases. Germline-derived CDR1 and CDR2 are LNHNV and YYDKDF (reference sequence). The CDR3 DNA follows: TGTGCCACCAGCAGAGATGGGGGCGTAGCCAAAAACATTCAGTACTTC. It encodes CATSRDGGVAKNIQYF.

The chain uses TRBV19 and TRBJ1-1; 7 nucleotides align to TRBD1. Per germline, CDR1 LNHDA and CDR2 SQIVND (reference sequence). CDR3 length: 15 amino acids. V lost 5 bases to trimming and J lost 5 bases; unmatched junction nucleotides: 11. CDR3 region: CASSPNRGDRTEAFF. In DNA form, the CDR3 reads TGTGCCAGTAGTCCTAACAGGGGTGATAGGACTGAAGCTTTCTTT.

The sample holds a few counts of this clone. The chain has TRBV30 and TRBJ1-4; a possible D gene is TRBD1 (5 bases). The CDR3 spans 15 residues. Germline lookup yields CDR1 GTSNPN and CDR2 SVGIG (reference sequence). With 1 base removed from V and 0 bases from J, the gap between germline ends came to 9 bases. CDR3 DNA: TGTGCCTGGAGTGAGGGGCAAGCAACTAATGAAAAACTGTTTTTT. As protein: CAWSEGQATNEKLFF.

This clone appeared a few times. This chain connects TRBV28 to TRBJ2-7; TRBD2 is a possible D gene (6 bases). The CDR3 covers 13 residues. Germline-derived CDR1 and CDR2 are MDHEN and SYDVKM. V lost 6 bases and J lost 3, with 12 bases in between. This CDR3 is CASRPVGSYEQYF. The DNA for the CDR3 is TGTGCCAGCAGGCCCGTCGGGAGCTACGAGCAGTACTTC.

The chain is built from TRBV5-6 and TRBJ1-2; D unclear. The CDR3 is 13 residues long. Germline V gives CDR1 SGHDT, CDR2 YYEEEE. V was trimmed by 0 bases and J by 3 bases, leaving 6 bases between them. CDR3: CASSLAGYYGYTF. The CDR3 DNA reads TGTGCCAGCAGCTTGGCAGGCTACTATGGCTACACCTTC.

This clone was observed a few times. The rearrangement joins TRBV3-1 (or the pseudogene TRBV3-2) to TRBJ2-7, with 9 bases fitting TRBD1. The CDR3 has 16 amino acids. V shed 1 base, J shed 3 bases, and the junction held 7 bases outside the gene matches. Germline V gene lookup returns CDR1 LGHDT and CDR2 YNNKEL (reference sequence). The CDR3 here is CASSQASSGQGYEQYF. In DNA form, the CDR3 reads TGTGCCAGCAGCCAAGCCTCCTCGGGACAGGGCTACGAGCAGTACTTC.

The CDR3 bases are TGTGCCAGCAGCCGTCCGGACAGGGCTTTGAACACTGAAGCTTTCTTT. Its translation: CASSRPDRALNTEAFF. V usage is TRBV4-2 and J usage is TRBJ1-1, with TRBD1 identical over 8 bases. Trimming took 4 bases from V and 0 from J; bases not matched to a gene: 7. CDR1 is LGHNA, CDR2 YNFKEQ, per germline. This CDR3 region has 16 residues.

This clone is a singleton in its sample. The V and J genes are TRBV1 and TRBJ1-5; the table's TRBD1 call for D was not verified on the DNA. TRBV1 is a documented pseudogene. The CDR3 has 11 residues. In nucleotides, the CDR3 is TGCACCAGCAGCCCATATCAGCCCCAGCATTTT. Its protein is CTSSPYQPQHF.

The chain carries TRBV24-1 and TRBJ2-1; 8 nucleotides align to TRBD2. The CDR3 runs 18 residues. With 6 bases clipped from V and 4 bases from J, the junction kept 16 bases outside the gene matches. In germline, CDR1 is KGHDR, CDR2 SFDVKD. The CDR3 DNA is TGTGCCACCAGTTCCCGAGGTTCGGGGGGGGCCGGGTACAATGAGCAGTTCTTC. This translates into CATSSRGSGGAGYNEQFF.

This chain joins TRBV7-2 and TRBJ2-7, with 7 bases matching TRBD1. The CDR3 contains 15 residues. V shed 1 base, J shed 4 bases, and the junction held 7 bases outside the gene matches. Germline CDR1 SGHTA, CDR2 FQGNSA. This CDR3 is CASSLDVGRGYEQYF. DNA of the CDR3: TGTGCCAGCAGCTTAGATGTCGGCAGGGGGTACGAGCAGTACTTC.

The CDR3 DNA reads TGTGCCAGCAGCCCTACAGGGGACACTGAAGCTTTCTTT. Its translation: CASSPTGDTEAFF. This chain joins TRBV7-9 and TRBJ1-1; 7 bases are a match to TRBD1. Germline V gene sequence: CDR1 SEHNR, CDR2 FQNEAQ (reference sequence). The CDR3 is 13 amino acids. The trim removed 5 bases at V and 3 bases at J, leaving 3 bases unmatched. Full variable domain (remainder filled in from reference TRBV7-9 and TRBJ1-1): DTGVSQNPRHKITKRGQNVTFRCDPISEHNRLYWYRQTLGQGPEFLTYFQNEAQLEKSRLLSDRFSAERPKGSFSTLEIQRTEQGDSAMYLCASSPTGDTEAFFGQGTRLTVV.

The chain carries TRBV16 and TRBJ1-1, with D maybe TRBD1 (5 bases). The CDR3 length is 13 residues. Trimming pared 1 base from V and 6 bases from J, leaving 9 bases between. Germline CDR1 KGHSY, CDR2 FQNENV. Here the CDR3 DNA reads TGTGCCAGCAGCCAATTTAGGGGTGCTGAAGCTTTCTTT. Translation: CASSQFRGAEAFF.

The chain has TRBV6-2 or TRBV6-3 and TRBJ2-7; 10 bases agree with TRBD2. V was clipped by 6 bases and J by 7 bases; unmatched bases: 9. Looked up from germline, CDR1 is MNHEY and CDR2 is SVGEGT. The CDR3 is 14 residues long. The CDR3: CASSPGLAVREQYF. In DNA, the CDR3 is TGTGCCAGCAGCCCTGGACTAGCGGTGCGAGAGCAGTACTTC.

CDR3 in amino acids: CASSQTGAPGGGKLFF. The CDR3 nucleotides read TGCGCCAGCAGCCAAACAGGGGCGCCCGGTGGGGGAAAACTGTTTTTT. V is TRBV4-1 and J is TRBJ1-4, with TRBD1 matching 7 bases. The J segment lost 10 bases and the V segment lost 2 bases, leaving 13 bases of the junction unmatched. CDR3 length: 16 amino acids. Germline V gene lookup returns CDR1 MGHRA and CDR2 YSYEKL.

The rearrangement joins TRBV2 to TRBJ1-1; D is unclear. V was shortened by 7 bases and J by 1 base, with 10 bases between the two germline ends. From germline, CDR1 is SNHLY and CDR2 FYNNEI. This CDR3 has 13 amino acids. In nucleotides, the CDR3 is TGTGCCAGCAATTATGTCCCGAACACTGAAGCTTTCTTT. Translating it yields CASNYVPNTEAFF.

The chain recombines TRBV5-6 with TRBJ1-1; D gene ambiguous. Trimming stripped 0 bases from V and 5 bases from J, with 8 bases between. The CDR3 has 13 amino acids. CDR1 SGHDT and CDR2 YYEEEE come from the germline V gene. The CDR3 spells CASSLGTGTEAFF. In DNA form, the CDR3 reads TGTGCCAGCAGCTTGGGAACGGGGACTGAAGCTTTCTTT. Full variable domain (outside the CDR3, taken from reference TRBV5-6 and TRBJ1-1): DAGVTQSPTHLIKTRGQQVTLRCSPKSGHDTVSWYQQALGQGPQFIFQYYEEEERQRGNFPDRFSGHQFPNYSSELNVNALLLGDSALYLCASSLGTGTEAFFGQGTRLTVV.

This chain connects TRBV7-8 to TRBJ2-3; 10 bases agree with TRBD2. Per the germline V gene, CDR1 is SGHVS and CDR2 is FQNEAQ. The trim removed 0 bases at V and 0 bases at J, leaving 9 bases unmatched. The CDR3 covers 19 residues. The CDR3: CASSLARVAGGPSTDTQYF. The CDR3 coding sequence is TGTGCCAGCAGCTTAGCGAGGGTAGCGGGGGGCCCGAGCACAGATACGCAGTATTTT. The full variable domain, in which reference TRBV7-8 and TRBJ2-3 provide the parts outside the CDR3, is GAGVSQSPRYKVAKRGQDVALRCDPISGHVSLFWYQQALGQGPEFLTYFQNEAQLDKSGLPSDRFFAERPEGSVSTLKIQRTQQEDSAVYLCASSLARVAGGPSTDTQYFGPGTRLTVL.

The CDR3 sequence: CASTRNTEAFF. The CDR3 DNA reads TGTGCCAGCACGCGGAACACTGAAGCTTTCTTT. The chain couples TRBV6-5 to TRBJ1-1, with D unclear. The CDR3 spans 11 residues. In germline, CDR1 is MNHEY, CDR2 SVGAGI. V was pared by 7 bases and J by 1 base, with 4 bases between.

The genes are TRBV5-6 and TRBJ1-2; TRBD1 matches 10 bases. The V and J ends lost 2 bases and 8 bases, in that order; junction bases with no gene match: 15. The CDR3 is made up of 17 amino acids. Per germline, CDR1 SGHDT and CDR2 YYEEEE. As DNA, the CDR3 is TGTGCCAGCAGCTTATCATGGGTCCCCGGGACAGGGGCCGGCTACACCTTC. Residues: CASSLSWVPGTGAGYTF.

This clone was counted only a few times. CDR3 region: CSVEPPTGRHNEQFF. DNA of the CDR3: TGCAGCGTTGAGCCCCCGACAGGACGCCACAATGAGCAGTTCTTC. The chain uses TRBV29-1 and TRBJ2-1; tentative D call: TRBD1 (6 bases). The CDR3 has 15 residues. Trimming took off 3 bases at V and 5 bases at J, with 17 bases between the two ends. The germline gives CDR1 SQVTM, CDR2 ANQGSEA.